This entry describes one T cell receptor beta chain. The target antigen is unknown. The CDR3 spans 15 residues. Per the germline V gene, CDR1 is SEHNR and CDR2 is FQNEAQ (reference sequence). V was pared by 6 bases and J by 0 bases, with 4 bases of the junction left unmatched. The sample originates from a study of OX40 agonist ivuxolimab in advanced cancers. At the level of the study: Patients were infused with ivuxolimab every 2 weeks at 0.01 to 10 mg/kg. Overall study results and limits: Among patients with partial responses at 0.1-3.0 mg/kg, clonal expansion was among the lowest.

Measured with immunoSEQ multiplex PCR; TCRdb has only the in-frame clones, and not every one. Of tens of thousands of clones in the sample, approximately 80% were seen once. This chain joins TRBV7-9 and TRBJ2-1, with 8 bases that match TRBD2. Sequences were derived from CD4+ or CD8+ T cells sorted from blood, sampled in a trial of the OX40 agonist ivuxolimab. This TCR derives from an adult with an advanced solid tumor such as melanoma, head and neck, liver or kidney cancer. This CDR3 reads CASSLSGSSYNEQFF. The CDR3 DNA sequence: TGTGCCAGCAGTTTGAGCGGGAGCTCCTACAATGAGCAGTTCTTC.